Listed here is a single TCR beta chain. Its antigen remains unknown. The Oncomine TCR Beta short-read assay was applied to DNA of cultured CD4+ T cells. MiXCR, applied by TCRdb to the PCR reads, yields one record per CDR3 protein. This table has roughly 12,000 distinct CDR3 sequences, about 61% appearing once. The entry originates in a study of vaccination and CD4 T cells after COVID-19. At the level of the study: Six male and four female convalescents took part, two of them Hispanic. Overlapping spike peptides of SARS-CoV-2, HCoV-NL63, HCoV-OC43 and HCoV-229E were used, and cells were stimulated with them. Whole-study results and caveats: Among those convalescent, a median 86.3% of reactive clones emerged solely post-vaccination.

Treatment given: roughly 10-day PBMC culture with coronavirus spike peptide pools or control peptides (ViraFEST assay). The receptor was derived from a human donor who had recovered from COVID-19. Sequencing was performed on CD4+ T cells from blood, cultured in vitro.

The CDR3 DNA follows: TGCGCCAGCAGCCAAGTCTCCAGCTACGAGCAGTACTTC. Its translation is CASSQVSSYEQYF. The chain recombines TRBV4-3 with TRBJ2-7; D ambiguous. Germline assignment: CDR1 LGHNA and CDR2 YSLEER. V lost 1 base, J lost 3 bases, and 7 bases lay in between. This CDR3 is 13 amino acids long.